This T cell receptor beta chain was identified in a study of shared clonotypes between healthy human individuals. A split of CD4+ cells into CD45RA+ naive and CD45RA-negative memory subsets was performed. Study observations and caveats: Some clonotypes were shared by all four sorted-subset donors, while others were not shared. The non-shared ones had lower generation probabilities than the shared ones. Rarefaction demonstrated incomplete sorted-subset sequencing despite large depth.

Note on this clone: Its antigen is unidentified.

Deep-level settings were used for running the assay. Here immunoSEQ multiplex PCR was the method, and the copy in TCRdb shows in-frame clones only, minus some. This sample has roughly 2,300,000 clones; around 90% occur once, and the top ten carry approximately 0.41%. Per the germline V gene, CDR1 is WNHNN and CDR2 is SYGVQD (reference sequence). This CDR3 has 15 amino acids. V shed 2 bases and J shed 3 bases, with 11 bases lying between them. This chain links TRBV10-1 with TRBJ2-1; D is unclear. This receptor was taken from a man younger than 35 in good health. Some clones in this sample may be carry-over from other donors' samples. Sample: naive CD4+ T cells from PBMCs. Subset indicated: CD45RA+ positively selected. CDR3 sequence (DNA): TGCGCCAGCAGTGAGAAGGGCAATTTCTACAATGAGCAGTTCTTC. As protein: CASSEKGNFYNEQFF.